This TCR beta chain was sequenced in a study of blood T cells in healthy people across ages. The second PCR ran roughly 6 to 11 cycles with a sample-barcoded 5' primer and J-beta primers. TCRdb passed the 5' RACE reads through MiXCR, listing each CDR3 protein once. The table has about 2 million distinct CDR3 sequences, just under 50% seen once; the top ten hold 2% to 2.5%. Study findings and constraints: A strong correlation was seen between TCR beta diversity and naive T cell percentage.

The ends were cut back, 10 bases at V and 2 bases at J, with 14 bases in the middle. This CDR3 has 13 amino acids. Germline CDR1 MDHEN, CDR2 SYDVKM. A word on this clonotype: Its antigen is unknown.

The J gene is TRBJ2-5, the V gene TRBV28; either TRBD1 or TRBD2 may fit D (5 bases each). The material sequenced was blood. The receptor was isolated from a woman in her thirties or forties in good health. CDR3 residues: CAILTGTQETQYF. The CDR3 coding sequence is TGTGCCATCTTGACCGGGACGCAAGAGACCCAGTACTTC.